This entry concerns a single T cell receptor beta chain. Clones were read by immunoSEQ multiplex PCR, and TCRdb kept only the in-frame ones, dropping some. Among 65,000 to 90,000 clones listed, roughly nine tenths were seen once. This entry belongs to a study of technical replicates of blood from several donors. The CDR3 consists of 15 residues. CDR1 is SNHLY, CDR2 FYNNEI, per germline. V shed 5 bases and J shed 0 bases, with 13 bases lying between them. This chain uses TRBV2 with TRBJ1-1; D gene unclear. Material: T cells isolated from PBMCs. This TCR was sampled from a human donor in good health. Written as DNA, the CDR3 is TGTGCCAGCAGTCGAGAGGCACCTATGAACACTGAAGCTTTCTTT. Translating gives CASSREAPMNTEAFF.